This TCR beta chain was identified during a study of beta chain features in type 1 diabetes. Study-level findings and limits: There was a possibility that cDNA sequencing over-represented cells with high TCR expression. Moderately but significantly shorter TCRB CDR3s were found in Type 1 diabetes patients in all four CD4+ subsets.

Germline V gene data show CDR1 as SEHNR and CDR2 as FQNEAQ (reference sequence). Trimming left V 5 bases short and J 5 bases short, with 12 bases between. CDR3 length equals 13 residues. Expressed TCRB transcripts were sequenced because the entire RNA isolate underwent reverse transcription. Libraries were prepared by immunoSEQ multiplex PCR; TCRdb keeps only in-frame clonotypes and omits some of them. The data contain over 150,000 clones, around 10% of them singletons. This clone was seen a few times. Antigen: not known. The chain carries TRBV7-9 and TRBJ1-1; D is undetermined. The sample comprised central memory CD4+ T cells from blood. The TCR originated in a man aged 25-45 years with type 1 diabetes. The CDR3 region has the DNA TGTGCCAGCAGCCCTCACGGAGAGACTGAAGCTTTCTTT. The encoded protein is CASSPHGETEAFF.